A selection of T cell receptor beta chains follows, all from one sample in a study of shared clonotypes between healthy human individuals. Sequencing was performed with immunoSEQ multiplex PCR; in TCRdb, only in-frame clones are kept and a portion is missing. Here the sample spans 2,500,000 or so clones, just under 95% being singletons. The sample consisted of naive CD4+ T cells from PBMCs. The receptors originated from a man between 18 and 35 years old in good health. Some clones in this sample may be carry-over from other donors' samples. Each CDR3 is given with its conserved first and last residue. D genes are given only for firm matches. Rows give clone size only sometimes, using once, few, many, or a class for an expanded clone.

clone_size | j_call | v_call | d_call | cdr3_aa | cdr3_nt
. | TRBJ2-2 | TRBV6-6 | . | CASSYPRGVAGELFF | TGTGCCAGCAGCTACCCCCGAGGGGTTGCCGGGGAGCTGTTTTTT
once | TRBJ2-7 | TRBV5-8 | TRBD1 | CASSFRTGEARAYEQYF | TGTGCCAGCAGCTTCCGGACAGGGGAGGCAAGAGCCTACGAGCAGTACTTC
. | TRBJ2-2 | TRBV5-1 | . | CASSSGTPMNTGELFF | TGCGCCAGCAGCTCTGGAACACCCATGAACACCGGGGAGCTGTTTTTT
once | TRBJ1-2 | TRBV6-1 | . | CASNYGGRSYGYTF | TGTGCCAGTAATTACGGCGGACGGAGCTATGGCTACACCTTC
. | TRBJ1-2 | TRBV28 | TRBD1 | CASSLRTGAYGYTF | TGTGCCAGCAGTTTACGGACAGGGGCATATGGCTACACCTTC
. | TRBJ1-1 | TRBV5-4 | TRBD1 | CASSLAGGFTEAFF | TGTGCCAGCAGCTTGGCAGGGGGCTTCACTGAAGCTTTCTTT
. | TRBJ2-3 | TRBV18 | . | CASSPGVGASSTDTQYF | TGTGCCAGCTCACCGGGGGTGGGCGCCTCTAGCACAGATACGCAGTATTTT
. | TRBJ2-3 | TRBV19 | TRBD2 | CASTPVLAGYDSTDTQYF | TGTGCCAGTACCCCTGTCCTAGCGGGCTATGATAGCACAGATACGCAGTATTTT
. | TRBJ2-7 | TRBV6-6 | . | CASSYSMRGDYEQYF | TGTGCCAGCAGTTACTCGATGAGGGGGGACTACGAGCAGTACTTC
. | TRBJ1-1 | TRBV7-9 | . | CASSLQAVPWTEAFF | TGTGCCAGCAGCTTGCAGGCAGTCCCCTGGACTGAAGCTTTCTTT
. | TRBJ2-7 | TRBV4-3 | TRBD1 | CASSPTGRAYEQYF | TGCGCCAGCAGTCCGACAGGGCGTGCCTACGAGCAGTACTTC
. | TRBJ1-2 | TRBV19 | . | CASRYGGARYGYTF | TGTGCCAGTAGGTATGGAGGGGCTCGGTATGGCTACACCTTC
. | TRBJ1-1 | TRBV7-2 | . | CASSLRGGGTEAFF | TGTGCCAGCAGCCTCCGGGGGGGAGGGACTGAAGCTTTCTTT
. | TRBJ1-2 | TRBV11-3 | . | CASSSGGAGYTF | TGTGCCAGCAGCTCGGGAGGGGCTGGCTACACCTTC
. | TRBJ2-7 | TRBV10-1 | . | CASSGSADYEQYF | TGCGCCAGCAGCGGTTCCGCGGACTACGAGCAGTACTTC
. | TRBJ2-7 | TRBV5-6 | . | CASSLGTPTYYEQYF | TGTGCCAGCAGCCTCGGGACTCCTACTTACTACGAGCAGTACTTC